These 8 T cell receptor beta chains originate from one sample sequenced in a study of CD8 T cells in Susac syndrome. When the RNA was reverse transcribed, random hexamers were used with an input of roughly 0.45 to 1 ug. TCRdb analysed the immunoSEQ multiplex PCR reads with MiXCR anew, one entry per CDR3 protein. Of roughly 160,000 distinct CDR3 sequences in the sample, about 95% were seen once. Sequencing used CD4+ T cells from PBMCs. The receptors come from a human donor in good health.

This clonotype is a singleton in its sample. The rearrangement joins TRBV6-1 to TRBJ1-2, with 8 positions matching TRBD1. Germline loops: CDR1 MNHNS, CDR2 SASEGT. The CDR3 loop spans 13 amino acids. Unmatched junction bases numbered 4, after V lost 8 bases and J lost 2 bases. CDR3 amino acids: CASATGGNYGYTF. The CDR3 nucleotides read TGTGCCAGCGCAACAGGGGGGAACTATGGCTACACCTTC.

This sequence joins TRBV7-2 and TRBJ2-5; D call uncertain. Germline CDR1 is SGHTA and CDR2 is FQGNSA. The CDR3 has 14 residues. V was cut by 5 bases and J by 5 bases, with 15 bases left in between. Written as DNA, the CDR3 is TGTGCCAGCAGCAAGCTGGGGATGGGGGAGACCCAGTACTTC. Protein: CASSKLGMGETQYF.

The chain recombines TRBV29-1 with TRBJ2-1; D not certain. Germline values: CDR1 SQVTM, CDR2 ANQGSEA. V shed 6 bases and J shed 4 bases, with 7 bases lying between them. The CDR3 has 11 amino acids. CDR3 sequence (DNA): TGCAGCGTCGTGAGATACAATGAGCAGTTCTTC. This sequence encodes CSVVRYNEQFF.

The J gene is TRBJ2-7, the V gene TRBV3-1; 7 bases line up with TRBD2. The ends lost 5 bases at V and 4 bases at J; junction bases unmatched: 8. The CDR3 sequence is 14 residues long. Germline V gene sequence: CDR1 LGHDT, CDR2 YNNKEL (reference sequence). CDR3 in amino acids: CASSGRAGRYEQYF. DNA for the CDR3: TGTGCCAGCAGCGGGAGGGCAGGACGATACGAGCAGTACTTC.

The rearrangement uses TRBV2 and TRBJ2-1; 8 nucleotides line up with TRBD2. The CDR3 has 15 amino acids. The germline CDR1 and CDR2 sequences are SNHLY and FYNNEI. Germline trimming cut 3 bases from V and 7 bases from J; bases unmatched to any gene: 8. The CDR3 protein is CASSEAGGLLNEQFF. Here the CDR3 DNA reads TGTGCCAGCAGTGAGGCGGGGGGCTTACTAAATGAGCAGTTCTTC.

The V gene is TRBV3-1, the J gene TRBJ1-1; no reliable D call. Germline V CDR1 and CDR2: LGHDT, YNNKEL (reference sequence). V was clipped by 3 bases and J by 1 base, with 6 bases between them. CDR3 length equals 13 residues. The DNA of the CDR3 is TGTGCCAGCAGCCAGACCACGAACACTGAAGCTTTCTTT. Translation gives CASSQTTNTEAFF.

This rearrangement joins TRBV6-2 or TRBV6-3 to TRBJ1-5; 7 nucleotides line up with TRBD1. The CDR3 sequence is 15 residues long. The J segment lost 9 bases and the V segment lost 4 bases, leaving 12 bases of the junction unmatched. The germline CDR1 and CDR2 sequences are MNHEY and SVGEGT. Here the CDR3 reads CASSSPGQLTGPQHF. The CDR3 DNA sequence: TGTGCCAGCAGTTCGCCGGGACAGCTCACGGGGCCCCAGCATTTT.

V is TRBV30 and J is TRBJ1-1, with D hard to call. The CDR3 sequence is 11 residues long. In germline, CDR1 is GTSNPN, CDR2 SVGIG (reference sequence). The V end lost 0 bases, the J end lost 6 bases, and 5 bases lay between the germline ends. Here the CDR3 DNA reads TGTGCCTGGAGTGTAGGCCCTGAAGCTTTCTTT. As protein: CAWSVGPEAFF.